The T cell receptor beta chain under discussion was sequenced for a study of tissue T cells after allogeneic stem cell transplantation. This clone was seen only once. Its matching antigen is unknown. Genes and germline come from the mouse. Overall study results and limits: Shared clones across patients were few; motif clustering revealed tissue-specific shared signatures. Blood and spleen captured only part of the tissue TCR repertoire.

This table comes from immunoSEQ multiplex PCR, and its TCRdb copy is limited to in-frame clones, with some not included. Found here are over 7,000 clones, around 48% of them singletons; the top ten hold 7% to 8%. Time point of the sample: mouse harvest day 7 after allogeneic transplant. The graft held 10^6 splenic CD5+ T cells and 10^7 T-cell-depleted bone marrow cells. Mice had MHC-mismatched B6 into BALB/c GVHD, sampled day 7 or 14. This TCR was sampled from a female BALB/c mouse given C57BL/6 T cells with graft-versus-host disease after an allogeneic hematopoietic cell transplant. Sequenced input: gut tissue.

The chain's CDR3 is CASSPRGQVFF. The CDR3 bases that were read are TGTGCCAGCAGTCCAAGGGGGCAGGTCTTC. The chain joins TRBV26 to TRBJ1-1; 7 nucleotides agree with TRBD1. Read data end 1 residue before the CDR3 end; the end is taken from the germline J gene. Trimming took 4 bases from V and 11 from J; bases not matched to a gene: 4. The germline gives CDR1 KGHPV, CDR2 FQNQEV (reference sequence). This CDR3 spans 11 amino acids.